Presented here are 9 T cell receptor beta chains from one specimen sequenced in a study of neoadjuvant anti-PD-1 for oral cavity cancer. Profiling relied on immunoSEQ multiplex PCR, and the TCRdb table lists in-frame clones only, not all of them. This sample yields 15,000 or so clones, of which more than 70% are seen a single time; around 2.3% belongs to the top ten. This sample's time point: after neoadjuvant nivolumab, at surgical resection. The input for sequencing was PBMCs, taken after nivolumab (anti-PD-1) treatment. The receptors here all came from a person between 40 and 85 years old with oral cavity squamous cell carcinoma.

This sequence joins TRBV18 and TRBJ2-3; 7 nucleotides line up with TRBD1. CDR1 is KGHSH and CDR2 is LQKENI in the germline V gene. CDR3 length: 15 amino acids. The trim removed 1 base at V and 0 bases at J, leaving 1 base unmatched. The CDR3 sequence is CASSPQGASTDTQYF. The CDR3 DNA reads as TGTGCCAGCTCACCACAGGGGGCTAGCACAGATACGCAGTATTTT.

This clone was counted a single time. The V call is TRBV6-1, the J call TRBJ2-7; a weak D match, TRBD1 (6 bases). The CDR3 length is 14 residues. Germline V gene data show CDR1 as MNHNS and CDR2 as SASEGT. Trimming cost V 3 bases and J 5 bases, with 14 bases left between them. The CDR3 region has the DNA TGTGCCAGCAGTGATTACAGGGCTCTGGACGAGCAGTACTTC. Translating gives CASSDYRALDEQYF.

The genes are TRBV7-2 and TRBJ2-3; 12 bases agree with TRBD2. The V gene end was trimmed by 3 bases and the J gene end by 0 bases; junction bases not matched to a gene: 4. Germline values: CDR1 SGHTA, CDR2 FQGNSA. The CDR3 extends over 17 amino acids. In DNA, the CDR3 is TGTGCCAGCAGCTTCCTTGGGACTAGCGGGAGCACAGATACGCAGTATTTT. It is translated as CASSFLGTSGSTDTQYF.

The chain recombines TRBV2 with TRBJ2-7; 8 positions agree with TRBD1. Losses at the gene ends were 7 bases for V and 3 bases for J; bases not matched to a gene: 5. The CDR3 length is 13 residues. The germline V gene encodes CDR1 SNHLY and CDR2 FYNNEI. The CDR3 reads CASNTGGNYEQYF. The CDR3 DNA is TGTGCCAGCAATACAGGGGGTAACTACGAGCAGTACTTC. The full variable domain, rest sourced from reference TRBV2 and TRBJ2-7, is EPEVTQTPSHQVTQMGQEVILRCVPISNHLYFYWYRQILGQKVEFLVSFYNNEISEKSEIFDDQFSVERPDGSNFTLKIRSTKLEDSAMYFCASNTGGNYEQYFGPGTRLTVT.

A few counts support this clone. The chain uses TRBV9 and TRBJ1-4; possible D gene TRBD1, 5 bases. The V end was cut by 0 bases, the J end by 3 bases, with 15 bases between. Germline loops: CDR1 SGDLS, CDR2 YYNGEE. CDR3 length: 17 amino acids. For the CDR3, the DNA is TGTGCCAGCAGCGTAGGGGGCTCCAGCTTGGCTAATGAAAAACTGTTTTTT. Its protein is CASSVGGSSLANEKLFF. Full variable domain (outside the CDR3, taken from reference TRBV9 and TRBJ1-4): DSGVTQTPKHLITATGQRVTLRCSPRSGDLSVYWYQQSLDQGLQFLIQYYNGEERAKGNILERFSAQQFPDLHSELNLSSLELGDSALYFCASSVGGSSLANEKLFFGSGTQLSVL.

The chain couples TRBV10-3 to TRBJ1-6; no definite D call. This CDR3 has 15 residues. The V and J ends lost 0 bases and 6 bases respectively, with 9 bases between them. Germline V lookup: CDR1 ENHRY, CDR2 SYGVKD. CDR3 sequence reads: CAISESRQINSPLHF. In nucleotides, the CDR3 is TGTGCCATCAGTGAGTCCAGGCAGATTAATTCACCCCTCCACTTT.

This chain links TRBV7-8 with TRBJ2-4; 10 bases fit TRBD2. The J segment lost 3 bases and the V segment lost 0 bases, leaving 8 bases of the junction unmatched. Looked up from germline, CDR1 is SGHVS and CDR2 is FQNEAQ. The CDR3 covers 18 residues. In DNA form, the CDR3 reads TGTGCCAGCAGCTTAGCGAGGCGGCTAGCGGGAGTCAAAAACATTCAGTACTTC. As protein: CASSLARRLAGVKNIQYF.

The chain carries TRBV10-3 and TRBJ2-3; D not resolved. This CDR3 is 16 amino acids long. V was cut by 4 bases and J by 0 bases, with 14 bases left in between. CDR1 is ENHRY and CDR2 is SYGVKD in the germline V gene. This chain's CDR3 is CAISVSLPSSTDTQYF. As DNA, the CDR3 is TGTGCCATCAGTGTTTCCCTACCTTCTAGCACAGATACGCAGTATTTT.

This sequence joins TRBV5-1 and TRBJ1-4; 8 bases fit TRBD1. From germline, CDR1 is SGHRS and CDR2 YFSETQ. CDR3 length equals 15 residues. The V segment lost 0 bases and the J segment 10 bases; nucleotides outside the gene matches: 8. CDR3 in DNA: TGCGCCAGCAGCTTGGCTCGACAGGGGTACGGAAAACTGTTTTTT. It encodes CASSLARQGYGKLFF.